This T cell receptor beta chain emerged from a study of CD8 T cells in Susac syndrome. Study at large: Eight or nine of the sequenced Susac syndrome patients were in remission, and six had active disease. When their blood was taken, the Susac syndrome patients had either not yet had any therapy, were taking corticosteroids, or were taking intravenous immunoglobulin alone.

CDR3 length equals 10 residues. Trimming stripped 6 bases from V and 9 bases from J, with 11 bases between. Germline CDR1 DFQATT, CDR2 SNEGSKA (reference sequence). When the RNA was reverse transcribed, random hexamers were used with an input of roughly 0.5 to 1 ug. TCRdb called the immunoSEQ multiplex PCR reads again in MiXCR, with one record for every CDR3 protein. The sample holds about 140,000 distinct CDR3 sequences, 85% to 95% seen once. Sequences were obtained from CD4+ T cells from PBMCs. J is TRBJ1-1 and V is TRBV20-1; tentative D call: TRBD1 (5 bases). This receptor was obtained from a human donor with Susac syndrome. The CDR3 protein is CSAPGTKAFF. Written as DNA, the CDR3 is TGCAGTGCCCCCGGGACGAAAGCTTTCTTT.